A single TCR beta chain is shown here with its context. The repertoire was sequenced with immunoSEQ multiplex PCR; TCRdb's copy has only in-frame clones and lacks some. The sample consists of about 280,000 clones, approximately 83% of them appearing once. The CDR3 covers 14 residues. Germline lookup yields CDR1 SGHNT and CDR2 YENEEA. The trim removed 5 bases at V and 6 bases at J, leaving 5 bases unmatched. The source of the sample is a study of blood T cell repertoires in COVID-19. About the study: The cDNA or gDNA used as material had been derived from T cells, B-cell-depleted T cells, or PBMCs.

This TCR was recovered from a human donor in a cohort sampled during active COVID-19. The sequenced material came from peripheral blood. V is TRBV11-3 and J is TRBJ2-2; 8 nucleotides agree with TRBD1. The CDR3 DNA is TGTGCCAGCAGCGCCCGGACAGGGTCCGGGGAGCTGTTTTTT. This translates into CASSARTGSGELFF.